Shown below are 3 T cell receptor beta chains from a single sample sequenced in a study of blood T cells in healthy people across ages. A second PCR, run for roughly 7 to 12 cycles, used a sample-barcoded 5' primer plus a J-beta primer mix. From the 5' RACE reads, TCRdb called clonotypes with MiXCR, one entry per CDR3 protein. The sample has hundreds of thousands of distinct CDR3 sequences, 45% to 60% seen once. The sample consisted of blood. Receptors were obtained from a woman of 80 years or more in good health.

The chain has TRBV10-3 and TRBJ1-5; TRBD1 is a possible D gene (6 bases). Per germline, CDR1 ENHRY and CDR2 SYGVKD. The V end lost 0 bases, the J end lost 3 bases, and 9 bases lay between the germline ends. The CDR3 covers 15 residues. The chain's CDR3 is CAISESRTVNQPQHF. The CDR3 bases are TGTGCCATCAGTGAGTCCCGGACAGTCAATCAGCCCCAGCATTTT.

The chain uses TRBV5-1 and TRBJ2-7, with D possibly called TRBD1 or TRBD2 (5 bases each). V was trimmed by 8 bases and J by 0 bases, leaving 18 bases between them. The CDR3 loop spans 15 amino acids. Germline V CDR1 and CDR2: SGHRS, YFSETQ. CDR3 loop: CASSPGERGSYEQYF. CDR3 coding DNA: TGCGCCAGTAGCCCTGGAGAGAGGGGCTCCTACGAGCAGTACTTC.

There are many counts of this clonotype. The chain combines TRBV24-1 with TRBJ1-2; D call uncertain. Germline V gives CDR1 KGHDR, CDR2 SFDVKD. The CDR3 covers 13 residues. The V gene lost 6 bases and the J gene lost 3 bases, with 10 bases spanning the gap. Here the CDR3 reads CATSSSDHYGYTF. DNA for the CDR3: TGTGCCACCAGTTCGAGCGATCACTATGGCTACACCTTC.